This T cell receptor beta chain is from a study of T-cell reconstitution after alpha-beta-depleted transplantation in children. From germline, CDR1 is DFQATT and CDR2 SNEGSKA (reference sequence). Between the trimmed V and J ends, which lost 1 base and 3 bases, there was a span of 17 bases. The CDR3 runs 16 residues. This clonotype was detected only a few times. Unique molecular identifiers featured in how the TCRbeta library was prepared. TCRdb re-derived calls from the PCR reads in MiXCR, one entry per CDR3 protein. The sample shows hundreds of thousands of distinct CDR3 sequences, around 12% of them seen only once.

The gene calls are TRBV20-1 and TRBJ2-3; D might be TRBD2 (6 bases). The source material was PBMCs from the stem cell graft donor, sampled from the stem cell graft. This sequence was found in a human donor who donated a stem cell graft to a child with acute lymphoblastic leukemia. The DNA for the CDR3 is TGCAGTGCTAGAGGACGTGGAGCAGGGAGGACAGATACGCAGTATTTT. Its translation: CSARGRGAGRTDTQYF.